This is a list of T cell receptor beta chains from one sample in a study of monozygotic twins with inflammatory bowel disease. Reanalyzing the 5' RACE reads, TCRdb keeps one entry per CDR3 protein, without DNA. The table for this sample gives nearly 450,000 distinct CDR3 sequences. The sample consisted of blood. These receptors were taken from a human donor with ulcerative colitis or Crohn's disease, or a healthy co-twin of an affected twin (not recorded which). CDR3s include the opening cysteine and the closing phenylalanine or tryptophan.

v_call	j_call	cdr3_aa
TRBV7-8	TRBJ2-7	CASSLLGTSIVYEQYF
TRBV29-1	TRBJ2-1	CSVEGFRSSYNEQFF
TRBV6-5	TRBJ2-7	CASSYSTRAGNEQYF
TRBV29-1	TRBJ2-7	CSVGQARSYEQYF
TRBV2	TRBJ2-7	CASSEPFSSGITYEQYF
TRBV19	TRBJ2-1	CASRDRLAGNNEQLF
TRBV30	TRBJ1-1	CAWSPGDTAEAFF
TRBV30	TRBJ2-7	CAWSKTSYEQYF
TRBV5-1	TRBJ1-1	CASSSRGWADTEAFF
TRBV20-1	TRBJ2-3	CSARGNLGGSTDTQYF
TRBV11-2	TRBJ2-3	CASSLIAGADTQYF
TRBV29-1	TRBJ1-1	CSVEKGVLGGEAFF
TRBV7-6	TRBJ2-7	CASSLGRGTMDEQYF
TRBV4-3	TRBJ2-7	CASSQEREAGFYEQYF